The 20 T cell receptor beta chains presented below share a single source sample, sequenced in a study of monozygotic twins with inflammatory bowel disease. Following a re-call of the 5' RACE reads, TCRdb has one entry per CDR3 protein and lacks DNA. The table lists about 420,000 distinct CDR3 sequences, with around 2.4% in the top ten. The sample taken for sequencing was blood. The origin of the receptors is a human donor with ulcerative colitis or Crohn's disease, or a healthy co-twin of an affected twin (not recorded which).

CDR3: CASSLGGGGARNEQFF. The rearrangement joins TRBV5-1 to TRBJ2-1; TCRdb gives TRBD2 as the D gene, but with no DNA this cannot be confirmed. Germline lookup yields CDR1 SGHRS and CDR2 YFSETQ. This CDR3 is built from 16 residues.

This rearrangement joins TRBV7-3 to TRBJ2-1; checking the TCRdb D call of TRBD2 is not possible without DNA. The CDR3 extends over 13 amino acids. Looked up from germline, CDR1 is SGHTA and CDR2 is FQGTGA. The CDR3 here is CASSLGIAGQQFF. Using reference TRBV7-3 and TRBJ2-1 for the parts outside the CDR3, the full variable domain is GAGVSQTPSNKVTEKGKYVELRCDPISGHTALYWYRQSLGQGPEFLIYFQGTGAADDSGLPNDRFFAVRPEGSVSTLKIQRTERGDSAVYLCASSLGIAGQQFFGPGTRLTVL.

This chain links TRBV2 with TRBJ2-3; TCRdb's D gene call, TRBD1, goes unchecked for lack of DNA. Germline values: CDR1 SNHLY, CDR2 FYNNEI. The CDR3 sequence is 14 residues long. CDR3: CASSASAPTDTQYF.

The chain links TRBV11-2 to TRBJ2-5; the D call of TRBD1 rests on TCRdb alone, since no DNA is present to check it. There are 16 residues in the CDR3. Germline CDR1 SGHAT, CDR2 FQNNGV. The CDR3 protein is CASSSMTGPPQETQYF.

This chain uses TRBV2 with TRBJ2-1; TCRdb calls TRBD2, which cannot be checked without DNA. The germline V gene has CDR1 SNHLY and CDR2 FYNNEI. This CDR3 has 13 residues. The CDR3 here is CASSNDYSRLQFF.

The gene calls are TRBV2 and TRBJ2-3. The CDR3 spans 14 residues. CDR1 and CDR2 (germline): SNHLY, FYNNEI. The CDR3: CASRKTYLGDTQYF. Full variable domain (remainder filled in from reference TRBV2 and TRBJ2-3): EPEVTQTPSHQVTQMGQEVILRCVPISNHLYFYWYRQILGQKVEFLVSFYNNEISEKSEIFDDQFSVERPDGSNFTLKIRSTKLEDSAMYFCASRKTYLGDTQYFGPGTRLTVL.

The rearrangement joins TRBV5-1 to TRBJ2-1; as DNA is missing, the TRBD1 call by TCRdb cannot be tested. The CDR3 is 14 amino acids. The germline CDR1 and CDR2 sequences are SGHRS and YFSETQ. The CDR3 sequence is CASAKGAGYNEQFF.

This chain links TRBV28 with TRBJ2-2; TCRdb gives TRBD2 as the D gene, but with no DNA this cannot be confirmed. The CDR3 sequence is 15 residues long. Germline assignment: CDR1 MDHEN and CDR2 SYDVKM. CDR3 loop: CASRRLADIPRELFF.

The chain is built from TRBV7-2 and TRBJ2-5. This CDR3 has 14 residues. CDR1 is SGHTA and CDR2 is FQGNSA in the germline V gene. The CDR3 protein is CASSLVGVWETQYF.

The J gene is TRBJ2-7, the V gene TRBV20-1; lacking DNA, the TRBD2 call made by TCRdb goes unchecked. The CDR3 loop spans 14 amino acids. Germline V lookup: CDR1 DFQATT, CDR2 SNEGSKA (reference sequence). The CDR3 loop is CSAHRTSGTYEQYF.

This rearrangement joins TRBV27 to TRBJ1-2; without DNA, the TCRdb call of TRBD1 cannot be checked. Germline CDR1 is MNHEY and CDR2 is SMNVEV (reference sequence). The CDR3 length is 13 residues. The CDR3 reads CASSRDREGGYTF.

J is TRBJ2-7 and V is TRBV28. The CDR3 totals 13 residues. Germline CDR1 reads MDHEN; CDR2 reads SYDVKM. The CDR3 loop reads CASRKPITYEQYF.

The CDR3 here is CSVSPGPGELFF. The chain couples TRBV29-1 to TRBJ2-2; TCRdb picks TRBD1, but there is no DNA to check that call. The germline CDR1 and CDR2 sequences are SQVTM and ANQGSEA. The CDR3 has 12 amino acids.

The chain combines TRBV5-1 with TRBJ2-2; checking the TCRdb D call of TRBD2 is not possible without DNA. The CDR3 is 16 residues long. Germline V CDR1 and CDR2: SGHRS, YFSETQ. The CDR3 sequence is CASSPSGGINTGELFF.

CDR3 loop: CASSPTSGKTGAKNIQYF. The V gene is TRBV12-3 or TRBV12-4, the J gene TRBJ2-4; absent DNA, TCRdb's TRBD2 call cannot be checked. The CDR3 is 18 amino acids.

This rearrangement joins TRBV7-2 to TRBJ2-7; the D gene TCRdb calls, TRBD2, cannot be checked with no DNA. CDR1 SGHTA and CDR2 FQGNSA come from the germline V gene. CDR3 size: 16 residues. The CDR3 loop reads CASSPYLAGGTYEQYF.

J is TRBJ2-1 and V is TRBV9; TCRdb returns TRBD1, unconfirmable since there is no DNA. This CDR3 spans 15 amino acids. In germline, CDR1 is SGDLS, CDR2 YYNGEE. The CDR3 loop reads CASSVPGDLYNEQFF. Variable domain in full (rest from reference TRBV9 and TRBJ2-1): DSGVTQTPKHLITATGQRVTLRCSPRSGDLSVYWYQQSLDQGLQFLIQYYNGEERAKGNILERFSAQQFPDLHSELNLSSLELGDSALYFCASSVPGDLYNEQFFGPGTRLTVL.

The CDR3 here is CASSIWGARNTEAFF. The chain carries TRBV19 and TRBJ1-1; TCRdb's D call of TRBD1 is untestable without DNA. This CDR3 contains 15 residues. In germline, CDR1 is LNHDA, CDR2 SQIVND (reference sequence).

This chain joins TRBV28 and TRBJ2-7. The CDR3 is 14 residues long. Germline CDR1 and CDR2: MDHEN and SYDVKM. The CDR3 region is CASSGPGGLYEQYF.

This rearrangement joins TRBV29-1 to TRBJ2-7; TCRdb proposes TRBD1, but this gene call is untestable without DNA. CDR1 and CDR2 from the germline V gene are SQVTM and ANQGSEA. The CDR3 has 15 amino acids. CDR3 sequence: CSVEDIEGSPGEQYF.